A selection of T cell receptor beta chains follows, all from one sample in a study of PD-1 blockade in classical Hodgkin lymphoma. TCRdb keeps only in-frame clones here, not all; method: immunoSEQ multiplex PCR. In the table there are some 150,000 clones, nearly 80% of which are singletons. The input for sequencing was peripheral blood mononuclear cells (PBMCs), taken before the second cycle of nivolumab. Every receptor here comes from a human donor with classical Hodgkin lymphoma. Both conserved end residues are part of each CDR3. Each record gives: V gene, clone size, D gene, J gene, CDR3 DNA, CDR3 protein. D genes are given only for firm matches. Not every row has a clone size; where given, it reads once, few, many or a size class.

TRBV7-9	-	-	TRBJ1-5	TGTGCCAGCAGCTTAGTTGGGAGTAACAGCAATCAGCCCCAGCATTTT	CASSLVGSNSNQPQHF
TRBV6-6	few	-	TRBJ1-5	TGTGCCAGCAGTATAAACAGGGTGGGGCAGCCCCAGCATTTT	CASSINRVGQPQHF
TRBV5-1	-	TRBD1	TRBJ2-7	TGCGCCAGCAGCTTGGTTCCCCAGGGGGAAACCTACGAGCAGTACTTC	CASSLVPQGETYEQYF
TRBV25-1	-	-	TRBJ1-4	TGTGCCAGCAGTGGGACAGCCACAACTAATGAAAAACTGTTTTTT	CASSGTATTNEKLFF
TRBV11-3	-	TRBD2	TRBJ2-3	TGTGCCAGCAGCCCGACTAGCGGGGGGGCCATTACAGATACGCAGTATTTT	CASSPTSGGAITDTQYF
TRBV5-8	-	TRBD1	TRBJ1-5	TGTGCCAGCAGCTCGCGGACAGGGGGCGGCAATCAGCCCCAGCATTTT	CASSSRTGGGNQPQHF
TRBV10-2	-	-	TRBJ2-2	TGCGCCAGCAGGGATATGACGGCCGGGGAGCTGTTTTTT	CASRDMTAGELFF
TRBV5-6	-	TRBD2	TRBJ2-3	TGTGCCAGCAGCCACACGTTAGCGGGGGGGCCAACAGATACGCAGTATTTT	CASSHTLAGGPTDTQYF
TRBV4-2	-	TRBD2	TRBJ2-3	TGTGCCAGCAGCCAAGGTGATAGCGGGAGTACAGATACGCAGTATTTT	CASSQGDSGSTDTQYF
TRBV18	-	TRBD2	TRBJ2-1	TGTGCCAGCTCACCACGGACTAGTTTACATGAGCAGTTCTTC	CASSPRTSLHEQFF
TRBV5-1	-	-	TRBJ1-3	TGCGCCAGCAGCTCAGGAGGGGCTGGAAACACCATATATTTT	CASSSGGAGNTIYF
TRBV6-6	-	-	TRBJ1-1	TGTGCCAGCAGTTACTCTCCGGGGCAAACTGAAGCTTTCTTT	CASSYSPGQTEAFF
TRBV28	-	TRBD1	TRBJ1-3	TGTGCCAGCAGTTTATCCGGACAGGGGCACACCATATATTTT	CASSLSGQGHTIYF
TRBV2	-	TRBD1	TRBJ1-2	TGTGCCAGCACCTTAATCGGACAGGGGGTCGGCTATGGCTACACCTTC	CASTLIGQGVGYGYTF
TRBV2	many	-	TRBJ1-2	TGTGCCAGCAGTGGGGCGAACTATGGCTACACCTTC	CASSGANYGYTF
TRBV6-6	few	-	TRBJ1-4	TGTGCCAGCAGTTCCCCACACTACTCTAATGAAAAACTGTTTTTT	CASSSPHYSNEKLFF
TRBV7-3	-	-	TRBJ2-1	TGTGCCAGCAGCTTAGATGTTTGGGTGGGGGAGCAGTTCTTC	CASSLDVWVGEQFF
TRBV29-1	-	-	TRBJ2-5	TGCAGCGTTGTGGCAGGTACCGTGGCGTGGCAAGAGACCCAGTACTTC	CSVVAGTVAWQETQYF
TRBV19	-	-	TRBJ1-5	TGTGCCAGTAGTATGTTCAGAATAAGCCAGCCCCAGCATTTT	CASSMFRISQPQHF
TRBV27	-	-	TRBJ2-4	TGTGCCAGCAGTTTATCGCTAGCAATAGCCAAAAACATTCAGTACTTC	CASSLSLAIAKNIQYF
TRBV11-2	-	-	TRBJ1-1	TGTGCCAGCAGCTTAATACCGGGGGTGAACACTGAAGCTTTCTTT	CASSLIPGVNTEAFF
TRBV6-1	-	-	TRBJ2-7	TGTGCCAGCATCCCGGACGGCACGGGGGAGCAGTACTTC	CASIPDGTGEQYF
TRBV18	-	TRBD2	TRBJ2-7	TGTGCCAGCTCACCGACTAGCGGGAAATACGAGCAGTACTTC	CASSPTSGKYEQYF
TRBV29-1	-	-	TRBJ2-5	TGCAGCGTTGAACACGGGATTCAAGAGACCCAGTACTTC	CSVEHGIQETQYF
TRBV28	-	-	TRBJ1-2	TGTGCCAGCTCCCTGGGGGGTTTGGGAGCTAAAAACTATGGCTACACCTTC	CASSLGGLGAKNYGYTF
TRBV6-5	-	-	TRBJ1-1	TGTGCCAGCAGTTACTCGTTGATGGGAGTGAACACTGAAGCTTTCTTT	CASSYSLMGVNTEAFF
TRBV19	-	TRBD1	TRBJ1-5	TGTGCCAGTGAGGACAGGAGGGAACATAGCAATCAGCCCCAGCATTTT	CASEDRREHSNQPQHF